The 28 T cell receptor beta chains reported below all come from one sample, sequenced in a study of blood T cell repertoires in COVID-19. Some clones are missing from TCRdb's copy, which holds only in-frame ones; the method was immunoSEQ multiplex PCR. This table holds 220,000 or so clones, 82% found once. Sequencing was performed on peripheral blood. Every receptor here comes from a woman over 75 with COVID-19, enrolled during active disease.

The CDR3 DNA follows: TGTGCCACCAAGGGACAGGGGAACACTGAAGCTTTCTTT. Protein product: CATKGQGNTEAFF. J is TRBJ1-1 and V is TRBV24-1, with 9 bases that match TRBD1. The CDR3 sequence is 13 residues long. The germline V gene encodes CDR1 KGHDR and CDR2 SFDVKD. Germline trimming cut 8 bases from V and 1 base from J; bases unmatched to any gene: 1.

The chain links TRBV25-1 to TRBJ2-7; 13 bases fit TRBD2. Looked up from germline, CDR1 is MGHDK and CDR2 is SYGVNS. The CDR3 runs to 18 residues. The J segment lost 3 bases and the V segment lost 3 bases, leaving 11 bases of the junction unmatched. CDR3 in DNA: TGTGCCAGCAGTGACTCAACCGGACTAGCGGGAGTCCTCTACGAGCAGTACTTC. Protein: CASSDSTGLAGVLYEQYF.

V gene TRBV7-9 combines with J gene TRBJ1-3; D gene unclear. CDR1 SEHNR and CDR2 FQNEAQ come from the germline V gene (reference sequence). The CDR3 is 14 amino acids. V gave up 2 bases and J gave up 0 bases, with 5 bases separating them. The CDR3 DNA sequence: TGTGCCAGCAGCTTACTCGGCTCTGGAAACACCATATATTTT. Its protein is CASSLLGSGNTIYF.

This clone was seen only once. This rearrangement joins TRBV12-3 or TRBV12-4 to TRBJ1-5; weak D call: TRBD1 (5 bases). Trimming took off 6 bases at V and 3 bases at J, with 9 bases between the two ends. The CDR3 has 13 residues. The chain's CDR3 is CASRGDFNQPQHF. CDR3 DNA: TGTGCCAGCAGAGGGGACTTCAATCAGCCCCAGCATTTT.

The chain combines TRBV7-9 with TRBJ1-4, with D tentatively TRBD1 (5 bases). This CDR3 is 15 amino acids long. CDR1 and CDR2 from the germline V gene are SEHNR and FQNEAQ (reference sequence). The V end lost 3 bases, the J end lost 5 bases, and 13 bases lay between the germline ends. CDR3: CASSFSGVENEKLFF. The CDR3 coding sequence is TGTGCCAGCAGCTTCTCGGGGGTGGAGAATGAAAAACTGTTTTTT.

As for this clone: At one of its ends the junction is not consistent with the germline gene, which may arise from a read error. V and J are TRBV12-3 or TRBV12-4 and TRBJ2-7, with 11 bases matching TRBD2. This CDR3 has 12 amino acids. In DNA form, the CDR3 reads TGTGCCAGCAGTTTTACTAGCGGGGGTCAGTTGTTC. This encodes CASSFTSGGQLF.

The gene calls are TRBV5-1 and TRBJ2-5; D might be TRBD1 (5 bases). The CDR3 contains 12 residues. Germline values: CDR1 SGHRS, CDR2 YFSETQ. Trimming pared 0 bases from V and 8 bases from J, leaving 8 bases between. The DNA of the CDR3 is TGCGCCAGCAGCTTGGGACAGCGAACCCAGTACTTC. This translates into CASSLGQRTQYF.

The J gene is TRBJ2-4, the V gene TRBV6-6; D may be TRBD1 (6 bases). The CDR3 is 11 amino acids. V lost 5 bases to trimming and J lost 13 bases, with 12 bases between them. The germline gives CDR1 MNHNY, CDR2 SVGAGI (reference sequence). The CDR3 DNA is TGTGCCAGCAGTCCTGACAGGTTACAGTACTTC. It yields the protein CASSPDRLQYF.

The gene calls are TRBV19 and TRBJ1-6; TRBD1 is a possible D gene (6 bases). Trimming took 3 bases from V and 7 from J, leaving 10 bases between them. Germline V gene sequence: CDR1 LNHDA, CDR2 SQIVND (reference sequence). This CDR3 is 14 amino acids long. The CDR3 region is CASSMGRGNSPLHF. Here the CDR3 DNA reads TGTGCCAGTAGTATGGGCAGGGGAAATTCACCCCTCCACTTT.

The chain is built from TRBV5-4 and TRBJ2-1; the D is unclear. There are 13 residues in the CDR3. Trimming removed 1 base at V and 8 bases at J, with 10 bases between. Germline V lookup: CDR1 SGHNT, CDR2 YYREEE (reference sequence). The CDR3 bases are TGTGCCAGCAGCTTGACTAATAACGATGAGCAGTTCTTC. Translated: CASSLTNNDEQFF.

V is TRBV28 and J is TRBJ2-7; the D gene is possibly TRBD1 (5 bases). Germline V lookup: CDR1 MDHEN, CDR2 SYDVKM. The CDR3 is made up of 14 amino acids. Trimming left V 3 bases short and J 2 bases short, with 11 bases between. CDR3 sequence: CASSFQGGPYEQYF. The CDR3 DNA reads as TGTGCCAGCAGTTTCCAGGGTGGCCCCTACGAGCAGTACTTC.

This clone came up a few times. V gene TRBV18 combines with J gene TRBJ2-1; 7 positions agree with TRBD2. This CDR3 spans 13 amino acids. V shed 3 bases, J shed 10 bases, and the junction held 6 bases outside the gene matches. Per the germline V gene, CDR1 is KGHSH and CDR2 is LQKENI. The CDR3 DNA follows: TGTGCCAGCTCACCCTATACTAGCGACGAGCAGTTCTTC. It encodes CASSPYTSDEQFF.

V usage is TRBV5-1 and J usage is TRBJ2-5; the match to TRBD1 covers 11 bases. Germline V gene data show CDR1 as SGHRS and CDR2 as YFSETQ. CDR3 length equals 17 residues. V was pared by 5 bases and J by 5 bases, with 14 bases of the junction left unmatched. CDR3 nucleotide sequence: TGCGCCAGCAGTCGGACAGGGGGCTCCCTGGGGGAGGAGACCCAGTACTTC. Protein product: CASSRTGGSLGEETQYF.

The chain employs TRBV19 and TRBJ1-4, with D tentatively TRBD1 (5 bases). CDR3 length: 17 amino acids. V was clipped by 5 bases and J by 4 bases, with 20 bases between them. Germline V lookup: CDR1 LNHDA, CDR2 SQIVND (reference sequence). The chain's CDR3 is CASSPRPTANRNEKLFF. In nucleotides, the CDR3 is TGTGCCAGTAGTCCCCGCCCGACAGCTAACCGTAATGAAAAACTGTTTTTT. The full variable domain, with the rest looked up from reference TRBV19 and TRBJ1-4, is DGGITQSPKYLFRKEGQNVTLSCEQNLNHDAMYWYRQDPGQGLRLIYYSQIVNDFQKGDIAEGYSVSREKKESFPLTVTSAQKNPTAFYLCASSPRPTANRNEKLFFGSGTQLSVL.

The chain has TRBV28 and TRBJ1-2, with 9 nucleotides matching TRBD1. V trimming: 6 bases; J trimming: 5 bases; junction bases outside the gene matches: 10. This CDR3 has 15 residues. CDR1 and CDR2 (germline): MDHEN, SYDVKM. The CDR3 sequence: CASRGQGGGGYGYTF. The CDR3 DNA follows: TGTGCCAGCAGGGGACAGGGCGGGGGAGGATATGGCTACACCTTC.

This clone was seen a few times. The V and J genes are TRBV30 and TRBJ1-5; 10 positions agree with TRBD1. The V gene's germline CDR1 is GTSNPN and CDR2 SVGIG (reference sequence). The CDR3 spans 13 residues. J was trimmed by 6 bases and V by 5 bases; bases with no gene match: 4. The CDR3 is CAWGRTGGQPQHF. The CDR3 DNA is TGTGCCTGGGGAAGGACAGGGGGTCAGCCCCAGCATTTT.

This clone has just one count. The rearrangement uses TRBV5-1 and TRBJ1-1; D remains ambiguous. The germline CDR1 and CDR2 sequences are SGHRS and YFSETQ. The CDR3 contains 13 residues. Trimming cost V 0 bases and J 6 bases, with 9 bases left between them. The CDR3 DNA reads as TGCGCCAGCAGCTTGGATTCGAGGGCTGAAGCTTTCTTT. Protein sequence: CASSLDSRAEAFF.

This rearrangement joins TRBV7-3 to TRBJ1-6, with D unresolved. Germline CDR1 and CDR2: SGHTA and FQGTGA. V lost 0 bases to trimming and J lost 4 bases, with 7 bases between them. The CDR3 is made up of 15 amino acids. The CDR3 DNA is TGTGCCAGCAGCTTAACATCTCTGTATAATTCACCCCTCCACTTT. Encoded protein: CASSLTSLYNSPLHF.

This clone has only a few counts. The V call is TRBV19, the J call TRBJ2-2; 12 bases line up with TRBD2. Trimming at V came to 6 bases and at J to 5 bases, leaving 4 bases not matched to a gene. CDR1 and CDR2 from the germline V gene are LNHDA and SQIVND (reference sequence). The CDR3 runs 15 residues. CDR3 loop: CASSPGTSGTGELFF. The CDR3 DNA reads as TGTGCCAGTAGCCCGGGGACTAGCGGGACCGGGGAGCTGTTTTTT.

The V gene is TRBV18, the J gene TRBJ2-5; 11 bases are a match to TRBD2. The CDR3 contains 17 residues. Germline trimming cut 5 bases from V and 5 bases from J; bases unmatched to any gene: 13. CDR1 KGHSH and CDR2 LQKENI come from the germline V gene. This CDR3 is CASSRTSGSFGWETQYF. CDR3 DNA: TGTGCCAGCTCAAGGACTAGCGGGTCCTTCGGATGGGAGACCCAGTACTTC.

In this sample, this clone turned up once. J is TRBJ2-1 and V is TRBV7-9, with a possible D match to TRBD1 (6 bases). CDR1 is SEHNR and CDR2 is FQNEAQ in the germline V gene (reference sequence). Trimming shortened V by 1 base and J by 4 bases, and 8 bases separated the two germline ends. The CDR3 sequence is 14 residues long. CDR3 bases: TGTGCCAGCAGCTTAGGACAGGAATACAATGAGCAGTTCTTC. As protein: CASSLGQEYNEQFF.

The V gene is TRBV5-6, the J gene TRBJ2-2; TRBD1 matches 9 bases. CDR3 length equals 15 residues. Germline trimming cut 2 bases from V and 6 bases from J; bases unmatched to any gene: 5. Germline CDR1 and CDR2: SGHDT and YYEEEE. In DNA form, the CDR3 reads TGTGCCAGCAGCTTTTGGGACAGGGCTTCCGGGGAGCTGTTTTTT. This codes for CASSFWDRASGELFF.

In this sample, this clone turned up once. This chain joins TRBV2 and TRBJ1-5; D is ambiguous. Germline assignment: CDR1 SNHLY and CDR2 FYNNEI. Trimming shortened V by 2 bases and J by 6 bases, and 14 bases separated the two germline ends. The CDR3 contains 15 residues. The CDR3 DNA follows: TGTGCCAGCAGTGAAATTCCGACAAAAGGTCAGCCCCAGCATTTT. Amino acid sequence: CASSEIPTKGQPQHF. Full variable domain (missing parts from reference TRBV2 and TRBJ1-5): EPEVTQTPSHQVTQMGQEVILRCVPISNHLYFYWYRQILGQKVEFLVSFYNNEISEKSEIFDDQFSVERPDGSNFTLKIRSTKLEDSAMYFCASSEIPTKGQPQHFGDGTRLSIL.

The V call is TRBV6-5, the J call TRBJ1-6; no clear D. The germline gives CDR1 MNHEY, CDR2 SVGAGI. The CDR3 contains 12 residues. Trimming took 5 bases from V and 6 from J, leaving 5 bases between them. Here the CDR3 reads CASSQSNSPLHF. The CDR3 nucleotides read TGTGCCAGCAGTCAGTCTAATTCACCCCTCCACTTT.

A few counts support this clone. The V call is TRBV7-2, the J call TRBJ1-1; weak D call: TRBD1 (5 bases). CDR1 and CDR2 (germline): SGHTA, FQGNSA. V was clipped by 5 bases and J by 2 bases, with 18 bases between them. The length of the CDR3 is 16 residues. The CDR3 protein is CASSTPRWGENTEAFF. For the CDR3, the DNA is TGTGCCAGCAGCACACCAAGGTGGGGGGAAAACACTGAAGCTTTCTTT.

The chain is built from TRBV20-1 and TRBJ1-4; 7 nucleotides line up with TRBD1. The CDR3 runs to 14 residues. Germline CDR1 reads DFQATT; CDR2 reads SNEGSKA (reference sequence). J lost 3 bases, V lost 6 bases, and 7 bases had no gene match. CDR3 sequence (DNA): TGCAGTGCGAGTCCCGGGACAGCTAATGAAAAACTGTTTTTT. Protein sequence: CSASPGTANEKLFF.

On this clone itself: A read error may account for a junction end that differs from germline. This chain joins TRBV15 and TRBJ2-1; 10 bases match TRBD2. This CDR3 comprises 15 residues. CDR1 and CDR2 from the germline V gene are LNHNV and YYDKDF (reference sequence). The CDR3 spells CATSRAGGPYGEQFF. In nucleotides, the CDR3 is TGTGCCACCAGTAGAGCGGGAGGGCCTTACGGTGAGCAGTTCTTC.

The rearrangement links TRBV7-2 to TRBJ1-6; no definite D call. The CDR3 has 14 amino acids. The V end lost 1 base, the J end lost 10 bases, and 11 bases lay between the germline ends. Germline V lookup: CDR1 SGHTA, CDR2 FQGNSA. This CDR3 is CASSLGREKSPLHF. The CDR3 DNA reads TGTGCCAGCAGCTTAGGTCGGGAGAAGTCACCCCTCCACTTT.